Each of the 14 T cell receptor beta chains below was sequenced from the same sample in a study of blood T cell repertoires in COVID-19. Assay: immunoSEQ multiplex PCR; the TCRdb copy retains only in-frame clones and omits some. This table has about 200,000 clones, 65% to 85% appearing once. The material sequenced was peripheral blood. The receptors here all came from a man in his forties with acute or convalescent COVID-19.

The chain recombines TRBV19 with TRBJ2-1, with 10 bases fitting TRBD1. CDR1 LNHDA and CDR2 SQIVND come from the germline V gene (reference sequence). The CDR3 is made up of 18 amino acids. Losses at the gene ends were 8 bases for V and 0 bases for J; bases not matched to a gene: 13. The CDR3 bases are TGTGCCAGTGGAGGGGACAGGGGCTATCCTAGCTCCTACAATGAGCAGTTCTTC. Amino acid sequence: CASGGDRGYPSSYNEQFF.

The chain has TRBV5-1 and TRBJ2-1, with 12 bases aligning to TRBD2. Germline V gives CDR1 SGHRS, CDR2 YFSETQ. The V and J ends lost 3 bases and 6 bases, in that order; junction bases with no gene match: 13. CDR3 size: 18 residues. In nucleotides, the CDR3 is TGCGCCAGCAGCTCCCCGCTAGCGGGAGGGTTATCGGGCAATGAGCAGTTCTTC. As protein: CASSSPLAGGLSGNEQFF.

This chain connects TRBV13 to TRBJ2-3, with 11 positions matching TRBD1. After removal of 3 bases from V and 10 bases from J, the junction contained 9 bases not matched to a gene. Germline V CDR1 and CDR2: PRHDT, FYEKMQ (reference sequence). The CDR3 is 15 amino acids. CDR3 amino acids: CASSFRDRGIRAQYF. CDR3 nucleotide sequence: TGTGCCAGCAGCTTCCGGGACAGGGGGATTCGTGCGCAGTATTTT.

This chain connects TRBV3-1 (or the pseudogene TRBV3-2) to TRBJ2-7; 10 positions match TRBD1. From germline, CDR1 is LGHDT and CDR2 YNNKEL (reference sequence). The CDR3 is 16 amino acids. The V and J ends lost 0 bases and 4 bases, in that order; junction bases with no gene match: 6. Written as DNA, the CDR3 is TGTGCCAGCAGCCAAGACGGGACAGGGGTGTTGTACGAGCAGTACTTC. Its protein is CASSQDGTGVLYEQYF.

The chain employs TRBV11-2 and TRBJ2-6, with D uncertain. There are 11 residues in the CDR3. The ends were cut back, 4 bases at V and 8 bases at J, with 3 bases in the middle. Per the germline V gene, CDR1 is SGHAT and CDR2 is FQNNGV. The CDR3 DNA is TGTGCCAGCAGCTCCTCCAACGTCCTGACTTTC. It encodes CASSSSNVLTF. The variable domain in full, with the rest retrieved from reference TRBV11-2 and TRBJ2-6, is EAGVAQSPRYKIIEKRQSVAFWCNPISGHATLYWYQQILGQGPKLLIQFQNNGVVDDSQLPKDRFSAERLKGVDSTLKIQPAKLEDSAVYLCASSSSNVLTFGAGSRLTVL.

The chain carries TRBV3-1 (or the pseudogene TRBV3-2) and TRBJ2-1, with 11 bases that match TRBD2. The CDR3 runs 14 residues. The V segment lost 3 bases and the J segment 8 bases; nucleotides outside the gene matches: 3. Germline V gene data show CDR1 as LGHDT and CDR2 as YNNKEL (reference sequence). In DNA form, the CDR3 reads TGTGCCAGCAGCCAGACTAGCGGGACAGATGAGCAGTTCTTC. This translates into CASSQTSGTDEQFF.

The CDR3 protein is CASSFSGVGNSPLHF. CDR3 bases: TGTGCCAGCAGTTTTTCAGGGGTGGGTAATTCACCCCTCCACTTT. The J gene is TRBJ1-6, the V gene TRBV7-9; a weak D match, TRBD1 (6 bases). V shed 6 bases and J shed 6 bases, with 15 bases lying between them. The CDR3 sequence is 15 residues long. In germline, CDR1 is SEHNR, CDR2 FQNEAQ (reference sequence).

The chain employs TRBV7-2 and TRBJ1-2; the D gene is possibly TRBD1 (5 bases). The V end was cut by 2 bases, the J end by 7 bases, with 11 bases between. The CDR3 totals 13 residues. Per the germline V gene, CDR1 is SGHTA and CDR2 is FQGNSA. The CDR3 sequence is CASSLKGALGYTF. As DNA, the CDR3 is TGTGCCAGCAGCTTAAAAGGGGCTCTTGGCTACACCTTC.

The genes are TRBV4-3 and TRBJ2-2, with TRBD1 matching over 7 bases. This CDR3 spans 16 amino acids. The ends lost 4 bases at V and 4 bases at J; junction bases unmatched: 9. Germline values: CDR1 LGHNA, CDR2 YSLEER. The CDR3 region is CASSPRQGGSTGELFF. The CDR3 DNA follows: TGCGCCAGCAGCCCTCGGCAAGGGGGCAGCACCGGGGAGCTGTTTTTT.

The CDR3 spells CATGPQGSGANVLTF. The CDR3 region has the DNA TGTGCCACCGGACCCCAGGGATCTGGGGCCAACGTCCTGACTTTC. V gene TRBV19 combines with J gene TRBJ2-6, with D tentatively TRBD1 (5 bases). The CDR3 is 15 amino acids. Germline assignment: CDR1 LNHDA and CDR2 SQIVND (reference sequence). The V end lost 10 bases, the J end lost 1 base, and 14 bases lay between the germline ends.

This clone was recorded once. The rearrangement links TRBV28 to TRBJ2-3; D might be TRBD1 (6 bases). With 5 bases removed from V and 2 bases from J, the gap between germline ends came to 17 bases. CDR1 and CDR2 from the germline V gene are MDHEN and SYDVKM. The CDR3 spans 16 residues. CDR3 bases: TGTGCCAGCAGTATTTCCGGGACATCGAACACAGATACGCAGTATTTT. The encoded protein is CASSISGTSNTDTQYF.

V is TRBV9 and J is TRBJ2-1, with 10 bases matching TRBD2. V lost 4 bases and J lost 8; bases outside the gene matches: 6. The CDR3 totals 14 residues. Germline V gene lookup returns CDR1 SGDLS and CDR2 YYNGEE. CDR3: CASSSSGSGHEQFF. CDR3 nucleotides: TGTGCCAGCAGCTCTAGCGGGAGTGGTCATGAGCAGTTCTTC.

This clone was found once. The V and J genes are TRBV5-1 and TRBJ2-2; 7 bases line up with TRBD1. Per the germline V gene, CDR1 is SGHRS and CDR2 is YFSETQ. This CDR3 contains 15 residues. V trimming: 4 bases; J trimming: 3 bases; junction bases outside the gene matches: 6. As DNA, the CDR3 is TGCGCCAGCAGCGACGCCGGGACAGACACCGGGGAGCTGTTTTTT. It is translated as CASSDAGTDTGELFF. Based on the CDR3 plus reference TRBV5-1 and TRBJ2-2, the full variable domain is KAGVTQTPRYLIKTRGQQVTLSCSPISGHRSVSWYQQTPGQGLQFLFEYFSETQRNKGNFPGRFSGRQFSNSRSEMNVSTLELGDSALYLCASSDAGTDTGELFFGEGSRLTVL.

This clone appeared once. The chain has TRBV28 and TRBJ1-5, with TRBD1 matching 7 bases. Germline CDR1 and CDR2: MDHEN and SYDVKM. J gave up 6 bases and V 6 bases, and 8 bases lay outside the gene matches. The CDR3 contains 14 residues. CDR3 loop: CASRYDRDFQPQHF. In nucleotides, the CDR3 is TGTGCCAGCAGATACGACAGGGACTTTCAGCCCCAGCATTTT.